This T cell receptor beta chain was observed in a study of T cell changes during pregnancy in multiple sclerosis. Sequencing was performed with immunoSEQ multiplex PCR; in TCRdb, only in-frame clones are kept and a portion is missing. Of some 50,000 clones in the sample, approximately 95% were seen once. The CDR3 contains 16 residues. The germline gives CDR1 SGHDT, CDR2 YYEEEE. Deletions cut 0 bases from V and 0 bases from J, with 12 bases between. Specimen: CD8+ T cells from peripheral blood mononuclear cells, collected in the first trimester of pregnancy. The sequence was obtained from a female donor with multiple sclerosis, enrolled in a pregnancy study. This chain joins TRBV5-6 and TRBJ1-1, with no clear D. CDR3 amino acids: CASSLAGGIMNTEAFF. CDR3 DNA sequence: TGTGCCAGCAGCTTGGCCGGAGGGATCATGAACACTGAAGCTTTCTTT.